This entry lists 7 T cell receptor beta chains sequenced from one sample in a study of blood T cell repertoires in COVID-19. Some clones are missing from TCRdb's copy, which holds only in-frame ones; the method was immunoSEQ multiplex PCR. The sample holds around 7,000 clones, more than 80% seen once. Sample: peripheral blood. The receptors were gathered from a human donor with active COVID-19. The donor label of this sample is uncertain.

The chain is built from TRBV5-1 and TRBJ1-2; D is perhaps TRBD1 (5 bases). V lost 4 bases, J lost 2 bases, and 9 bases lay in between. The germline CDR1 and CDR2 sequences are SGHRS and YFSETQ. CDR3 length: 13 amino acids. CDR3 amino acids: CASSRTLNYGYTF. As DNA, the CDR3 is TGCGCCAGCAGCCGGACATTGAACTATGGCTACACCTTC.

The chain employs TRBV14 and TRBJ2-7, with D possibly matching TRBD1 (6 bases). Looked up from germline, CDR1 is SGHDN and CDR2 is FVKESK. Between the trimmed V and J ends, which lost 2 bases and 7 bases, there was a span of 27 bases. The CDR3 has 18 amino acids. CDR3 bases: TGTGCCAGCAGCCAACGTTCCTTCACGACAGGCGACCCGGTTGAGCAGTACTTC. Encoded protein: CASSQRSFTTGDPVEQYF.

This clone was detected once. CDR3 nucleotide sequence: TGTGCCAGCAGCGGTGCTGGCGGGAGGTTCGAGCAGTACTTC. Translated: CASSGAGGRFEQYF. The chain links TRBV6-5 to TRBJ2-7; 8 positions agree with TRBD2. Germline lookup yields CDR1 MNHEY and CDR2 SVGAGI. The CDR3 length is 14 residues. J was trimmed by 6 bases and V by 6 bases; bases with no gene match: 10.

The chain has TRBV6-5 and TRBJ2-7; D possibly corresponds to TRBD2 (5 bases). The germline gives CDR1 MNHEY, CDR2 SVGAGI. V was clipped by 5 bases and J by 0 bases, with 11 bases between them. The CDR3 has 14 amino acids. As DNA, the CDR3 is TGTGCCAGCAGTCGGGAATACCCCTCCTACGAGCAGTACTTC. Translating it yields CASSREYPSYEQYF.

The genes are TRBV18 and TRBJ2-3; 9 bases line up with TRBD1. Looked up from germline, CDR1 is KGHSH and CDR2 is LQKENI. The CDR3 extends over 16 amino acids. V shed 3 bases, J shed 1 base, and the junction held 5 bases outside the gene matches. The CDR3 sequence: CASSPEYRGRTDTQYF. CDR3 DNA: TGTGCCAGCTCACCGGAGTACAGGGGGCGCACAGATACGCAGTATTTT.

The chain recombines TRBV6-1 with TRBJ2-7; tentative D call: TRBD2 (5 bases). Trimming shortened V by 3 bases and J by 6 bases, and 9 bases separated the two germline ends. CDR1 is MNHNS and CDR2 is SASEGT in the germline V gene. This CDR3 spans 12 amino acids. This CDR3 reads CASSDLGSEQYF. Written as DNA, the CDR3 is TGTGCCAGCAGTGATCTGGGGAGCGAGCAGTACTTC.

This chain links TRBV10-1 with TRBJ1-5; D ambiguous. V gave up 7 bases and J gave up 6 bases, with 16 bases separating them. The CDR3 contains 14 residues. The germline V gene has CDR1 WNHNN and CDR2 SYGVQD (reference sequence). CDR3 protein: CASNSGGIGQPQHF. CDR3 nucleotide sequence: TGCGCCAGCAATTCGGGAGGGATTGGTCAGCCCCAGCATTTT.